This T cell receptor (beta chain) was sequenced for a study of vaccination and CD4 T cells after COVID-19. Across the whole study: Median time from COVID diagnosis to post-COVID sampling was about 100 days (35 to 161). Study outcomes and limitations: Median counts of SARS-CoV-2-reactive clonotypes increased from around 21 to 38; this difference was not significant.

The treatment denotes: approximately nine-day PBMC culture with coronavirus spike peptide pools or control peptides (ViraFEST assay). The germline V gene encodes CDR1 SEHNR and CDR2 FQNEAQ (reference sequence). The CDR3 has 15 residues. Deletions cut 4 bases from V and 5 bases from J, with 18 bases between. Sequencing of DNA taken from cultured CD4+ T cells relied on the Oncomine TCR Beta short-read assay. TCRdb reanalysed the PCR reads using MiXCR and keeps one entry per CDR3 protein. Found here are some 14,000 distinct CDR3 sequences, roughly 71% of them singletons; the top ten hold around a sixth. On this clonotype itself: Its antigen is currently unknown.

Sample: CD4+ T cells from blood, cultured in vitro. The sequence derives from a human donor who had recovered from COVID-19. J is TRBJ2-7 and V is TRBV7-9, with unresolved D. The DNA of the CDR3 is TGTGCCAGCAGCTCCCGGGCCGGAACCCCCGACGAGCAGTACTTC. Its translation: CASSSRAGTPDEQYF. The complete variable domain, with remaining parts taken from reference TRBV7-9 and TRBJ2-7, reads DTGVSQNPRHKITKRGQNVTFRCDPISEHNRLYWYRQTLGQGPEFLTYFQNEAQLEKSRLLSDRFSAERPKGSFSTLEIQRTEQGDSAMYLCASSSRAGTPDEQYFGPGTRLTVT.